What follows are 9 T cell receptor beta chains derived from one specimen sequenced in a study of cytomegalovirus exposure and HLA in healthy donors. The PCR was carried out with 60 Vbeta primers and 13 Jbeta primers. Assay used: immunoSEQ multiplex PCR; TCRdb lists only in-frame clones, some missing. The table shows 160,000 or so clones, with roughly three quarters occurring only once. The sample comprised PBMCs. Receptor source: a man aged 55 to 69 in good health and CMV-seronegative.

This CDR3 is CARWKLGGEPYGYTF. The CDR3 DNA reads as TGCGCCAGATGGAAATTGGGGGGGGAACCGTATGGCTACACCTTC. This sequence joins TRBV5-1 and TRBJ1-2; D perhaps matches TRBD1 (5 bases). The V end lost 8 bases, the J end lost 5 bases, and 22 bases lay between the germline ends. Germline loops: CDR1 SGHRS, CDR2 YFSETQ. The length of the CDR3 is 15 residues.

The rearrangement links TRBV6-5 to TRBJ1-2; 8 nucleotides agree with TRBD1. Trimming at V came to 6 bases and at J to 6 bases, leaving 6 bases not matched to a gene. The CDR3 covers 13 residues. Germline CDR1 and CDR2: MNHEY and SVGAGI. The CDR3 DNA sequence: TGTGCCAGCAGCTTTGGACAGGGAGATGGCTACACCTTC. Translation: CASSFGQGDGYTF.

This clone was detected only once. This sequence joins TRBV30 and TRBJ1-4, with a weak D call TRBD1 (6 bases). V lost 2 bases to trimming and J lost 8 bases, with 12 bases between them. This CDR3 region has 13 residues. The germline CDR1 and CDR2 sequences are GTSNPN and SVGIG (reference sequence). CDR3 in amino acids: CAWSPAQGEKLFF. The CDR3 nucleotides read TGTGCCTGGAGTCCCGCACAGGGAGAAAAACTGTTTTTT.

To note about this clone: One end of the junction varies from germline; a read error may be responsible. V and J are TRBV6-6 and TRBJ1-5; unclear D gene. The CDR3 is made up of 16 amino acids. Germline V lookup: CDR1 MNHNY, CDR2 SVGAGI (reference sequence). The CDR3 loop is CASSYLYRNSNQPQHF. The CDR3 bases are TGTGCCAGCAGTTACCTCTACCGGAATAGCAATCAGCCTCAGCATTTT.

This chain links TRBV4-1 with TRBJ2-6; perhaps TRBD1 as D (6 bases). The V gene lost 0 bases and the J gene lost 0 bases, with 6 bases spanning the gap. CDR1 is MGHRA, CDR2 YSYEKL, per germline. This CDR3 spans 16 amino acids. CDR3 protein: CASSQEGGSGANVLTF. CDR3 coding DNA: TGCGCCAGCAGCCAAGAAGGGGGCTCTGGGGCCAACGTCCTGACTTTC.

The rearrangement uses TRBV18 and TRBJ1-5; no clear D. V shed 3 bases and J shed 7 bases, with 10 bases lying between them. CDR1 and CDR2 (germline): KGHSH, LQKENI. CDR3 length equals 13 residues. CDR3 amino acids: CASSPETKQPQHF. The DNA for the CDR3 is TGTGCCAGCTCACCTGAGACAAAACAGCCCCAGCATTTT.

The chain has TRBV7-2 and TRBJ2-1, with TRBD2 matching 7 bases. The CDR3 length is 15 residues. Germline assignment: CDR1 SGHTA and CDR2 FQGNSA. J was trimmed by 2 bases and V by 1 base; bases with no gene match: 2. This CDR3 is CASSLGEGTYNEQFF. The CDR3 DNA sequence: TGTGCCAGCAGCTTAGGGGAGGGCACCTACAATGAGCAGTTCTTC.

This chain uses TRBV2 with TRBJ2-5; 8 nucleotides match TRBD2. Germline V gene sequence: CDR1 SNHLY, CDR2 FYNNEI. This CDR3 has 18 amino acids. V shed 4 bases and J 0 bases; nucleotides not matched to a gene: 13. The CDR3 DNA follows: TGTGCCAGCAGTGGGCTAGCGGGCAAATGGGGGTACCAAGAGACCCAGTACTTC. This encodes CASSGLAGKWGYQETQYF.

This chain uses TRBV18 with TRBJ2-3, with TRBD1 matching 12 bases. Germline CDR1 KGHSH, CDR2 LQKENI. Trimming cost V 11 bases and J 2 bases; bases outside gene matches: 11. This CDR3 has 16 residues. CDR3 loop: CAPPWDRGPPTDTQYF. The CDR3 DNA reads TGTGCCCCCCCCTGGGACAGGGGGCCCCCCACAGATACGCAGTATTTT. Full variable domain (outside the CDR3, taken from reference TRBV18 and TRBJ2-3): NAGVMQNPRHLVRRRGQEARLRCSPMKGHSHVYWYRQLPEEGLKFMVYLQKENIIDESGMPKERFSAEFPKEGPSILRIQQVVRGDSAAYFCAPPWDRGPPTDTQYFGPGTRLTVL.